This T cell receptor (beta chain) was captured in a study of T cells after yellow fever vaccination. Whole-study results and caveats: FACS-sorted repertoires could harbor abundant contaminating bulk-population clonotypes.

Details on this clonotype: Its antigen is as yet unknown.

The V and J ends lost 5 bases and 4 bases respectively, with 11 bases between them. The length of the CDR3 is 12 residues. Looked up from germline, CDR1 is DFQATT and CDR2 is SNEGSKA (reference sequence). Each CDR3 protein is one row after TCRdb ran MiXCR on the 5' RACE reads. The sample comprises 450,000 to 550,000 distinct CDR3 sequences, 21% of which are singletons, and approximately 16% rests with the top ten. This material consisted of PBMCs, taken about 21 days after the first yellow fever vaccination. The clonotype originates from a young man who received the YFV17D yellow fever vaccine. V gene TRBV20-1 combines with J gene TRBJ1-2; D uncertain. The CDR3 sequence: CSASDGFYGYTF. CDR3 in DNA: TGCAGTGCTTCGGACGGCTTCTATGGCTACACCTTC.